Listed below are T cell receptor beta chains from one sample, sequenced in a study of blood T cell repertoires in COVID-19. TCRdb's copy holds only in-frame clones and misses some; the assay was immunoSEQ multiplex PCR. The table lists approximately 270,000 clones, approximately 83% of them singletons. Input material: peripheral blood. These receptors were collected from a man aged 80 or over with acute or convalescent COVID-19. CDR3s include the opening cysteine and the closing phenylalanine or tryptophan. D genes are given only for firm matches. Not every row has a clone size; where given, it reads once, few, many or a size class.

CDR3 DNA	CDR3 protein	D gene	clone size	J gene	V gene
TGTGCCACCAGTGGACAGGGACGAGGTGCCGCGAACACCGGGGAGCTGTTTTTT	CATSGQGRGAANTGELFF	TRBD1	once	TRBJ2-2	TRBV24-1
TGTGCCACCAGCTTAGCGGGGGGGCCCTGGGGCAATGAGCAGTTCTTC	CATSLAGGPWGNEQFF	TRBD2	.	TRBJ2-1	TRBV24-1
TGTGCCAGCAGCTCTGGACCGGGACAGGGCTACGAGCAGTACTTC	CASSSGPGQGYEQYF	TRBD1	.	TRBJ2-7	TRBV7-6
TGTGCCAGTAGTCCCCGGGACAGGGGTGGCAATCAGCCCCAGCATTTT	CASSPRDRGGNQPQHF	TRBD1	.	TRBJ1-5	TRBV19
TGCGCCAGCAGCTTTGGGACAAGGTCCTACAATGAGCAGTTCTTC	CASSFGTRSYNEQFF	.	once	TRBJ2-1	TRBV5-1
TGTGCCAGCTCACTTAACGGGCGGGGATCGGTCACTGAAGCTTTCTTT	CASSLNGRGSVTEAFF	.	.	TRBJ1-1	TRBV18
TGTGCCACCAGCCGCGGACTAGCGGGAGAATGGGGCACCGGGGAGCTGTTTTTT	CATSRGLAGEWGTGELFF	TRBD2	.	TRBJ2-2	TRBV15
TGCGCCAGCAGCCAAGATCCGGGCAGGGGGCGGCGAAGCTCCTACGAGCAGTACTTC	CASSQDPGRGRRSSYEQYF	TRBD1	.	TRBJ2-7	TRBV4-1
TGCGCCAGCAGCTACCGCGTAGCCGGCCCTCGAGATACGCAGTATTTT	CASSYRVAGPRDTQYF	.	once	TRBJ2-3	TRBV5-1
TGTGCCAGTAGTATTATGAGTGCGGGTGGAGAGACCCAGTACTTC	CASSIMSAGGETQYF	.	once	TRBJ2-5	TRBV19
TGTGCCAGCAGATGGACAGGGGGCCCCAATCAGCCCCAGCATTTT	CASRWTGGPNQPQHF	TRBD1	.	TRBJ1-5	TRBV27